Following are 17 T cell receptor beta chains from one sample sequenced in a study of cytomegalovirus exposure and HLA in healthy donors. This PCR relied on a set of 60 Vbeta primers and 13 Jbeta primers. Clones were read by immunoSEQ multiplex PCR, and TCRdb kept only the in-frame ones, dropping some. Here the sample spans under 150,000 clones, 65% to 85% being singletons. The sequencing sample was made of PBMCs. These TCRs come from a woman in her late teens or twenties in good health and CMV-seronegative.

In this sample, this clone turned up a few times. V usage is TRBV7-9 and J usage is TRBJ1-5; D not certain. The CDR3 covers 15 residues. V was shortened by 1 base and J by 5 bases, with 12 bases between the two germline ends. CDR1 is SEHNR and CDR2 is FQNEAQ in the germline V gene (reference sequence). The CDR3 loop reads CASSLVGKKYQPQHF. CDR3 DNA: TGTGCCAGCAGCTTAGTGGGCAAGAAGTATCAGCCCCAGCATTTT.

The table lists this clone with a count of one. The chain couples TRBV9 to TRBJ1-2, with D unclear. Germline CDR1 reads SGDLS; CDR2 reads YYNGEE. V lost 0 bases and J 8 bases, leaving 8 bases between the germline ends. The CDR3 contains 12 residues. CDR3 in DNA: TGTGCCAGCAGCGTAGTAAGAGGAGGCTACACCTTC. Its protein product is CASSVVRGGYTF.

The V and J genes are TRBV19 and TRBJ1-3, with D perhaps TRBD1 (5 bases). CDR1 LNHDA and CDR2 SQIVND come from the germline V gene (reference sequence). This CDR3 comprises 15 residues. Trimming took 3 bases from V and 2 from J, leaving 11 bases between them. CDR3 sequence: CASSIRGRPGNTIYF. The CDR3 DNA follows: TGTGCCAGTAGTATCCGGGGGAGGCCTGGAAACACCATATATTTT.

This clone was seen just once. The chain carries TRBV5-1 and TRBJ1-2, with 8 bases lining up with TRBD1. There are 13 residues in the CDR3. With 4 bases clipped from V and 8 bases from J, the junction kept 7 bases outside the gene matches. CDR1 and CDR2 from the germline V gene are SGHRS and YFSETQ. CDR3 protein: CASSIDRGAGYTF. DNA of the CDR3: TGCGCCAGCAGCATTGACAGGGGCGCAGGCTACACCTTC.

The chain recombines TRBV7-2 with TRBJ2-3; D possibly corresponds to TRBD2 (6 bases). Trimming pared 4 bases from V and 8 bases from J, leaving 10 bases between. The CDR3 runs 12 residues. Germline loops: CDR1 SGHTA, CDR2 FQGNSA. CDR3 residues: CASSSGGITQYF. The CDR3 coding sequence is TGTGCCAGCAGCTCCGGAGGGATTACGCAGTATTTT.

The V call is TRBV5-6, the J call TRBJ2-2; perhaps TRBD1 as D (5 bases). Trimming pared 0 bases from V and 5 bases from J, leaving 8 bases between. Germline values: CDR1 SGHDT, CDR2 YYEEEE. The CDR3 totals 14 residues. The CDR3 DNA follows: TGTGCCAGCAGCTTGGGACAGTTAACCGGGGAGCTGTTTTTT. Protein sequence: CASSLGQLTGELFF.

This chain uses TRBV6-1 with TRBJ2-3; D remains ambiguous. This CDR3 is built from 14 residues. The germline V gene has CDR1 MNHNS and CDR2 SASEGT. Trimming pared 3 bases from V and 4 bases from J, leaving 11 bases between. CDR3 nucleotide sequence: TGTGCCAGCAGTGACAACTCCCCCGCAGATACGCAGTATTTT. Protein product: CASSDNSPADTQYF.

V gene TRBV5-4 combines with J gene TRBJ2-3; possibly TRBD2 for D (7 bases). The CDR3 length is 12 residues. Trimming left V 10 bases short and J 4 bases short, with 13 bases between. Germline V gene data show CDR1 as SGHNT and CDR2 as YYREEE (reference sequence). CDR3 sequence reads: CAEGEGPDTQYF. CDR3 DNA sequence: TGTGCCGAGGGGGAGGGCCCAGATACGCAGTATTTT.

This clone was seen a few times. The chain is built from TRBV7-6 and TRBJ2-1; TRBD2 matches at 10 bases. Per germline, CDR1 SGHVS and CDR2 FNYEAQ. Trimming cost V 2 bases and J 9 bases; bases outside gene matches: 10. This CDR3 is 16 amino acids long. The DNA of the CDR3 is TGTGCCAGCAGCTTACAGAGGGCTAGCGGGAGAACTGAGCAGTTCTTC. Protein product: CASSLQRASGRTEQFF.

J is TRBJ2-7 and V is TRBV5-6, with unresolved D. Germline V CDR1 and CDR2: SGHDT, YYEEEE. V dropped 1 base and J dropped 2 bases, with 4 bases sitting between them. The CDR3 runs 12 residues. DNA of the CDR3: TGTGCCAGCAGCTTGCAGACCTACGAGCAGTACTTC. Translation: CASSLQTYEQYF. The variable domain in full, with the rest retrieved from reference TRBV5-6 and TRBJ2-7, is DAGVTQSPTHLIKTRGQQVTLRCSPKSGHDTVSWYQQALGQGPQFIFQYYEEEERQRGNFPDRFSGHQFPNYSSELNVNALLLGDSALYLCASSLQTYEQYFGPGTRLTVT.

The chain joins TRBV5-4 to TRBJ1-1; no firm D call. Germline CDR1 reads SGHNT; CDR2 reads YYREEE (reference sequence). CDR3 length: 14 residues. Between the trimmed V and J ends, which lost 0 bases and 2 bases, there was a span of 8 bases. As DNA, the CDR3 is TGTGCCAGCAGCTTGGACGCAGAAAACACTGAAGCTTTCTTT. Its translation is CASSLDAENTEAFF.

This chain links TRBV27 with TRBJ1-5; 8 bases fit TRBD1. This CDR3 comprises 15 residues. Germline trimming cut 7 bases from V and 3 bases from J; bases unmatched to any gene: 8. Germline assignment: CDR1 MNHEY and CDR2 SMNVEV (reference sequence). The CDR3: CASISGGAANQPQHF. DNA for the CDR3: TGTGCCAGCATATCAGGGGGCGCCGCCAATCAGCCCCAGCATTTT.

V gene TRBV14 combines with J gene TRBJ1-3, with TRBD1 matching 8 bases. The germline V gene encodes CDR1 SGHDN and CDR2 FVKESK. This CDR3 comprises 15 residues. The ends lost 4 bases at V and 9 bases at J; junction bases unmatched: 11. CDR3 in amino acids: CASSLRGQGMFTIYF. The CDR3 DNA reads as TGTGCCAGCAGCCTGAGAGGACAGGGAATGTTCACCATATATTTT.

This chain uses TRBV7-2 with TRBJ1-1; D not resolved. CDR3 size: 14 residues. The V and J ends lost 2 bases and 7 bases respectively, with 14 bases between them. The germline gives CDR1 SGHTA, CDR2 FQGNSA. The DNA of the CDR3 is TGTGCCAGCAGCTTAAAGTGGGCTACCGATGAAGCTTTCTTT. Its protein is CASSLKWATDEAFF.

The J gene is TRBJ2-5, the V gene TRBV30, with TRBD2 matching over 7 bases. The CDR3 runs to 15 residues. CDR1 is GTSNPN and CDR2 is SVGIG in the germline V gene (reference sequence). V gave up 3 bases and J gave up 4 bases; unmatched junction bases: 11. The CDR3 DNA follows: TGTGCCTGGAGGTCGTCCTCTAGCGGAGTAGAGACCCAGTACTTC. Amino acids: CAWRSSSSGVETQYF.

This rearrangement joins TRBV6-5 to TRBJ2-7; 10 bases agree with TRBD1. The CDR3 covers 15 residues. Germline CDR1 MNHEY, CDR2 SVGAGI. The V gene end was trimmed by 2 bases and the J gene end by 2 bases; junction bases not matched to a gene: 3. The CDR3 protein is CASSYRDRGPYEQYF. The DNA for the CDR3 is TGTGCCAGCAGTTACAGGGACAGGGGACCCTACGAGCAGTACTTC.

The gene calls are TRBV19 and TRBJ1-2; no clear D gene. There are 14 residues in the CDR3. CDR1 and CDR2 from the germline V gene are LNHDA and SQIVND (reference sequence). The germline V and J ends were trimmed by 7 bases and 7 bases, with 19 bases remaining between them. DNA for the CDR3: TGTGCCAGTACCCGAGGAGTATTTCTGGGTGGCTACACCTTC. Its protein is CASTRGVFLGGYTF.